The 23 T cell receptor beta chains below come from one sample, sequenced in a study of CD8 T cells in Susac syndrome. It was with random hexamers that about 0.45 to 1 ug RNA was reverse transcribed. TCRdb recomputed calls from the immunoSEQ multiplex PCR reads with MiXCR, one row per CDR3 protein. Of some 120,000 distinct CDR3 sequences listed, roughly 93% were seen once; the top ten hold roughly 0.3%. Source material: CD8+ T cells from PBMCs. The receptors were gathered from a human donor with multiple sclerosis.

The chain has TRBV5-1 and TRBJ2-1; D assignment may be TRBD1 or TRBD2 (5 bases each). Trimming cost V 5 bases and J 4 bases, with 19 bases left between them. Looked up from germline, CDR1 is SGHRS and CDR2 is YFSETQ. This CDR3 has 16 amino acids. The CDR3, as DNA: TGCGCCAGCAGACCTCGGGTCAGGGAGATATACAATGAGCAGTTCTTC. The encoded protein is CASRPRVREIYNEQFF. Combining the CDR3 with reference TRBV5-1 and TRBJ2-1 gives the whole variable domain KAGVTQTPRYLIKTRGQQVTLSCSPISGHRSVSWYQQTPGQGLQFLFEYFSETQRNKGNFPGRFSGRQFSNSRSEMNVSTLELGDSALYLCASRPRVREIYNEQFFGPGTRLTVL.

The rearrangement links TRBV29-1 to TRBJ1-2; D gene ambiguous. The V end lost 6 bases, the J end lost 8 bases, and 16 bases lay between the germline ends. Germline V gives CDR1 SQVTM, CDR2 ANQGSEA. CDR3 size: 12 residues. This CDR3 is CSVDTFIGGYTF. DNA for the CDR3: TGCAGCGTCGATACATTCATTGGGGGCTACACCTTC. The variable domain in full, with the rest retrieved from reference TRBV29-1 and TRBJ1-2, is SAVISQKPSRDICQRGTSLTIQCQVDSQVTMMFWYRQQPGQSLTLIATANQGSEATYESGFVIDKFPISRPNLTFSTLTVSNMSPEDSSIYLCSVDTFIGGYTFGSGTRLTVV.

The chain combines TRBV27 with TRBJ1-2, with 7 bases that match TRBD1. The V gene end was trimmed by 6 bases and the J gene end by 4 bases; junction bases not matched to a gene: 8. Germline V lookup: CDR1 MNHEY, CDR2 SMNVEV (reference sequence). CDR3 size: 14 residues. DNA for the CDR3: TGTGCCAGCAGGGCAGGGGGGCCGTTCTATGGCTACACCTTC. This translates into CASRAGGPFYGYTF.

The chain joins TRBV7-9 to TRBJ2-2; 13 bases agree with TRBD2. Trimming cost V 4 bases and J 5 bases; bases outside gene matches: 1. The CDR3 contains 15 residues. Germline V lookup: CDR1 SEHNR, CDR2 FQNEAQ (reference sequence). The CDR3 nucleotides read TGTGCCAGCAGCTCGACTAGCGGGAGGACCGGGGAGCTGTTTTTT. It is translated as CASSSTSGRTGELFF.

The rearrangement links TRBV29-1 to TRBJ2-7; TRBD2 is a possible D gene (6 bases). Trimming left V 6 bases short and J 3 bases short, with 15 bases between. Per the germline V gene, CDR1 is SQVTM and CDR2 is ANQGSEA. The CDR3 length is 13 residues. The CDR3 loop reads CSVLDREHYEQYF. In DNA form, the CDR3 reads TGCAGCGTACTAGACCGGGAGCACTACGAGCAGTACTTC.

This clonotype has only one observation. This chain links TRBV12-5 with TRBJ2-5; the D gene is possibly TRBD1 (6 bases). Per the germline V gene, CDR1 is LGHNT and CDR2 is FRNRAP. Trimming stripped 7 bases from V and 2 bases from J, with 20 bases between. This CDR3 is 16 amino acids long. CDR3 sequence: CASANIQGTPQETQYF. The CDR3 DNA reads TGTGCTAGTGCCAATATCCAGGGGACCCCTCAAGAGACCCAGTACTTC.

This clonotype has just a few counts. The chain recombines TRBV28 with TRBJ1-1, with 8 bases aligning to TRBD1. Germline lookup yields CDR1 MDHEN and CDR2 SYDVKM. The CDR3 contains 14 residues. V trimming: 5 bases; J trimming: 1 base; junction bases outside the gene matches: 3. The CDR3 protein is CASSEDRENTEAFF. CDR3 DNA: TGTGCCAGCAGTGAGGACAGGGAGAACACTGAAGCTTTCTTT.

The V call is TRBV5-5, the J call TRBJ2-1, with 11 positions matching TRBD2. CDR1 is SGHKS, CDR2 YYEKEE, per germline (reference sequence). Trimming took 4 bases from V and 6 from J; bases not matched to a gene: 9. There are 16 residues in the CDR3. CDR3 sequence reads: CASSLGLAEGGNEQFF. The CDR3, as DNA: TGTGCCAGCAGCCTGGGACTAGCGGAGGGGGGCAATGAGCAGTTCTTC.

The rearrangement links TRBV23-1 to TRBJ1-2; D is perhaps TRBD1 (5 bases). TRBV23-1 is sorted into the ORF group, with uncertain function. The CDR3 length is 15 residues. V was shortened by 3 bases and J by 1 base, with 12 bases between the two germline ends. The CDR3 sequence: CASSHARQNNYGYTF. In DNA, the CDR3 is TGCGCCAGCAGTCACGCACGACAGAATAACTATGGCTACACCTTC.

The V and J genes are TRBV7-8 and TRBJ2-1, with 9 bases aligning to TRBD2. CDR3 size: 16 residues. CDR1 is SGHVS, CDR2 FQNEAQ, per germline. With 5 bases clipped from V and 4 bases from J, the junction kept 9 bases outside the gene matches. CDR3 sequence: CASSLFQRGAYNEQFF. The CDR3 DNA sequence: TGTGCCAGCAGCCTCTTCCAGCGGGGGGCTTACAATGAGCAGTTCTTC.

V is TRBV29-1 and J is TRBJ1-2; 7 nucleotides line up with TRBD1. The CDR3 consists of 13 residues. The germline CDR1 and CDR2 sequences are SQVTM and ANQGSEA. The junction had 2 bases not matched to a gene; V was cut back by 4 bases and J by 0 bases. In nucleotides, the CDR3 is TGCAGCGTTGTGACAGGGTCTAACTATGGCTACACCTTC. This sequence encodes CSVVTGSNYGYTF. Full variable domain (outside the CDR3, taken from reference TRBV29-1 and TRBJ1-2): SAVISQKPSRDICQRGTSLTIQCQVDSQVTMMFWYRQQPGQSLTLIATANQGSEATYESGFVIDKFPISRPNLTFSTLTVSNMSPEDSSIYLCSVVTGSNYGYTFGSGTRLTVV.

The chain combines TRBV4-1 with TRBJ1-1; TRBD1 might be the D (6 bases). CDR1 MGHRA and CDR2 YSYEKL come from the germline V gene. This CDR3 has 14 residues. V was shortened by 4 bases and J by 2 bases, with 11 bases between the two germline ends. CDR3 sequence reads: CASSLHGGNTEAFF. DNA for the CDR3: TGCGCCAGCAGCCTCCATGGGGGCAACACTGAAGCTTTCTTT.

The chain joins TRBV5-4 to TRBJ2-1, with 8 bases matching TRBD2. Germline CDR1 is SGHNT and CDR2 is YYREEE (reference sequence). The ends lost 4 bases at V and 15 bases at J; junction bases unmatched: 9. This CDR3 is 12 amino acids long. Here the CDR3 reads CASSLPGGPPFF. CDR3 bases: TGTGCCAGCAGCCTCCCGGGGGGGCCCCCGTTCTTC.

The V and J genes are TRBV5-1 and TRBJ2-3; TRBD1 matches at 9 bases. J lost 6 bases, V lost 3 bases, and 11 bases had no gene match. Looked up from germline, CDR1 is SGHRS and CDR2 is YFSETQ. The CDR3 loop spans 16 amino acids. The CDR3 here is CASSYPGTGNGDTQYF. The DNA of the CDR3 is TGCGCCAGCAGCTACCCCGGGACAGGGAACGGGGATACGCAGTATTTT.

The CDR3 sequence is CASSVDGTGVTGELFF. The DNA for the CDR3 is TGTGCCAGCAGCGTAGATGGGACAGGGGTCACCGGGGAGCTGTTTTTT. The V call is TRBV9, the J call TRBJ2-2; 10 bases map to TRBD1. Per the germline V gene, CDR1 is SGDLS and CDR2 is YYNGEE. This CDR3 comprises 16 residues. The V and J ends lost 0 bases and 4 bases, in that order; junction bases with no gene match: 3.

This sequence joins TRBV27 and TRBJ2-7; D may match TRBD1 or TRBD2 (5 bases each). V gave up 2 bases and J gave up 7 bases, with 9 bases separating them. CDR3 length: 12 residues. Germline V gene lookup returns CDR1 MNHEY and CDR2 SMNVEV (reference sequence). CDR3 sequence: CASSLGDAEQYF. The CDR3 coding sequence is TGTGCCAGCAGTTTAGGGGACGCTGAGCAGTACTTC.

This clonotype was seen once. This rearrangement joins TRBV7-2 to TRBJ2-2; 8 nucleotides align to TRBD2. The germline V gene has CDR1 SGHTA and CDR2 FQGNSA. After removal of 3 bases from V and 4 bases from J, the junction contained 10 bases not matched to a gene. The CDR3 totals 17 residues. This chain's CDR3 is CASSLHLASGPTGELFF. As DNA, the CDR3 is TGTGCCAGCAGCTTGCATTTGGCTAGCGGGCCCACCGGGGAGCTGTTTTTT.

V gene TRBV28 combines with J gene TRBJ2-1; D is ambiguous. Germline loops: CDR1 MDHEN, CDR2 SYDVKM. V was cut by 2 bases and J by 1 base, with 6 bases left in between. The CDR3 loop spans 14 amino acids. DNA of the CDR3: TGTGCCAGCAGTTTAGAAGGATCCTACAATGAGCAGTTCTTC. Its translation is CASSLEGSYNEQFF.

This chain links TRBV5-8 with TRBJ1-5; D not resolved. The CDR3 sequence is 14 residues long. Per the germline V gene, CDR1 is SGHTS and CDR2 is YDEGEE. V lost 1 base and J lost 5, with 10 bases in between. CDR3 nucleotide sequence: TGTGCCAGCAGCTTGAGAACTATTCATCAGCCCCAGCATTTT. Its protein is CASSLRTIHQPQHF.

The chain carries TRBV12-3 or TRBV12-4 and TRBJ1-1; possibly TRBD1 for D (6 bases). The CDR3 has 13 residues. Trimming removed 5 bases at V and 7 bases at J, with 14 bases between. For the CDR3, the DNA is TGTGCCAGCAGTCATACAGGGTTCGGTGAAGCTTTCTTT. Protein sequence: CASSHTGFGEAFF.

The genes are TRBV11-1 and TRBJ2-1; TRBD2 matches 11 bases. After removal of 8 bases from V and 5 bases from J, the junction contained 8 bases not matched to a gene. Germline V gives CDR1 SGHAT, CDR2 FQDESV (reference sequence). The CDR3 covers 15 residues. In nucleotides, the CDR3 is TGTGCCAGCGCCTTACTAGCGGGAGTCCACAATGAGCAGTTCTTC. It specifies CASALLAGVHNEQFF.

The chain recombines TRBV6-5 with TRBJ2-7; no clear D gene. Trimming shortened V by 2 bases and J by 3 bases, and 8 bases separated the two germline ends. This CDR3 spans 13 amino acids. CDR1 is MNHEY, CDR2 SVGAGI, per germline. The CDR3 coding sequence is TGTGCCAGCAGTTACGAGGTAGACTACGAGCAGTACTTC. This codes for CASSYEVDYEQYF.

The rearrangement uses TRBV29-1 and TRBJ1-4; D is possibly TRBD1 (6 bases). The CDR3 sequence is 14 residues long. Deletions cut 6 bases from V and 8 bases from J, with 19 bases between. The germline V gene has CDR1 SQVTM and CDR2 ANQGSEA. The CDR3 reads CSVQNTGIGEKLFF. The CDR3 DNA follows: TGCAGCGTCCAGAATACAGGGATTGGGGAAAAACTGTTTTTT.